Following are 7 T cell receptor beta chains from one sample sequenced in a study of cytomegalovirus exposure and HLA in healthy donors. The PCR made use of 60 Vbeta and 13 Jbeta primers. The repertoire was sequenced with immunoSEQ multiplex PCR; TCRdb's copy has only in-frame clones and lacks some. This sample has 110,000 to 150,000 clones, with roughly 9.4% found just once. The sequenced material came from PBMCs. The receptors here all came from a male donor in good health and CMV-seronegative.

This clone was counted between two and nine times. The rearrangement joins TRBV28 to TRBJ1-5; D is unresolved. In germline, CDR1 is MDHEN, CDR2 SYDVKM. CDR3 length: 12 residues. The V and J ends lost 5 bases and 5 bases respectively, with 7 bases between them. DNA of the CDR3: TGTGCCAGCAGTGAGTACGATCAGCCCCAGCATTTT. This encodes CASSEYDQPQHF.

The rearrangement joins TRBV6-1 to TRBJ1-5; D possibly corresponds to TRBD1 (5 bases). The CDR3 has 14 amino acids. The V end lost 3 bases, the J end lost 3 bases, and 9 bases lay between the germline ends. In germline, CDR1 is MNHNS, CDR2 SASEGT. The CDR3 DNA reads as TGTGCCAGCAGTGAGGTCAGGGTCAATCAGCCCCAGCATTTT. Residues: CASSEVRVNQPQHF.

J is TRBJ1-3 and V is TRBV2, with D tentatively TRBD1 (6 bases). The CDR3 is 15 amino acids. Per germline, CDR1 SNHLY and CDR2 FYNNEI. The germline V and J ends were trimmed by 4 bases and 7 bases, with 17 bases remaining between them. In nucleotides, the CDR3 is TGTGCCAGCAGTGCTGTGGCAGGGGTTCTCAACACCATATATTTT. Protein product: CASSAVAGVLNTIYF.

This clone has a handful of counts. J is TRBJ2-5 and V is TRBV5-6, with D possibly matching TRBD1 (6 bases). Judging by the DNA end, TRBJ2-7 fits better; the J call may be wrong. Germline V gives CDR1 SGHDT, CDR2 YYEEEE. CDR3 length: 13 residues. CDR3 loop: CASTSRGRYEQYF. CDR3 bases: TGTGCCAGCACCAGCAGGGGCCGCTACGAGCAGTACTTC.

This clone was counted between two and nine times. The chain combines TRBV5-1 with TRBJ2-2, with TRBD2 identical over 9 bases. Germline-derived CDR1 and CDR2 are SGHRS and YFSETQ. V trimming: 4 bases; J trimming: 5 bases; junction bases outside the gene matches: 18. This CDR3 region has 19 residues. The CDR3 loop reads CASSAVGASGTPGTGELFF. Written as DNA, the CDR3 is TGCGCCAGCAGCGCGGTTGGAGCTAGCGGGACCCCGGGGACCGGGGAGCTGTTTTTT.

This clone was observed a few times. The V and J genes are TRBV28 and TRBJ2-2, with 8 bases identical to TRBD1. Unmatched junction bases numbered 8, after V lost 5 bases and J lost 6 bases. Germline CDR1 reads MDHEN; CDR2 reads SYDVKM. CDR3 length equals 15 residues. CDR3 nucleotide sequence: TGTGCCAGCAGTACGGACAGGGAACGCGCCGGGGAGCTGTTTTTT. It encodes CASSTDRERAGELFF.

The chain is built from TRBV5-6 and TRBJ1-2; no firm D call. Germline V gene sequence: CDR1 SGHDT, CDR2 YYEEEE. The CDR3 has 14 residues. V shed 5 bases and J shed 2 bases, with 13 bases lying between them. The CDR3 DNA is TGTGCCAGCAGTCTACCACAGCTGAACTATGGCTACACCTTC. This gives the protein CASSLPQLNYGYTF.